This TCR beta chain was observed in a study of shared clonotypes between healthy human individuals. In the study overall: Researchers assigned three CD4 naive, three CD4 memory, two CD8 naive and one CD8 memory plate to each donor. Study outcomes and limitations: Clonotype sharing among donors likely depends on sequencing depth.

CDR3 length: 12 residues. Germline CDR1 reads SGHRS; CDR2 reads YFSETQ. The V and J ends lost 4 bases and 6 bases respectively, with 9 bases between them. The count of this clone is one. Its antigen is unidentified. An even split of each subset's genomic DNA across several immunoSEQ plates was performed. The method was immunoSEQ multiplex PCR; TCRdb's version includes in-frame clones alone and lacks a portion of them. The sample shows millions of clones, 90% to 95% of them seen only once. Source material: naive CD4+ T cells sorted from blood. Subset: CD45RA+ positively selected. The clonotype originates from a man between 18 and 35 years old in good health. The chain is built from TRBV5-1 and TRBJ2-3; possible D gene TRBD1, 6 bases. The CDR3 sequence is CASSGRGDTQYF. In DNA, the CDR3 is TGCGCCAGCAGCGGTAGGGGGGATACGCAGTATTTT.